The T cell receptor beta chain described here comes from a study of blood T cell repertoires in COVID-19. Authors' data handling: Reference gene primer amplification yielded estimated nucleated cell counts. TCRdb's table, derived via immunoSEQ multiplex PCR, lists solely in-frame clones and lacks some. V, J and clone size were drawn from that table, and D and trimming were deduced from the DNA. The table includes roughly 250,000 clones, about 89% detected once. V lost 4 bases, J lost 10 bases, and 8 bases stayed unmatched. Germline CDR1 is SGDLS and CDR2 is YYNGEE. This CDR3 is 14 amino acids long. Sample: peripheral blood. The sequence derives from a man younger than 40 with acute or convalescent COVID-19. The V gene is TRBV9, the J gene TRBJ1-6; 7 bases agree with TRBD1. CDR3 residues: CASSRTGDESPLHF. The DNA for the CDR3 is TGTGCCAGCAGCAGAACAGGGGATGAATCACCCCTCCACTTT.